This T cell receptor (beta chain) came from a study of cytomegalovirus exposure and HLA in healthy donors. Study results and caveats: For cytomegalovirus status, the classifier reportedly gave diagnoses with high specificity and sensitivity.

It was with 60 Vbeta and 13 Jbeta primers that the PCR ran. TCRdb keeps only in-frame clones here, not all; method: immunoSEQ multiplex PCR. The profile covers 100,000 or so clones, with more than 65% appearing a single time and 4% to 5.5% taken by the ten largest. Comment on this clone: Its antigen is unknown.

The sequenced material came from PBMCs. The source is a woman younger than 35 in good health and CMV-seropositive.

CDR3 coding DNA: TGCAGCGTTGTCGGGTCAGGGAAGGATACGCAGTATTTT. Encoded protein: CSVVGSGKDTQYF. This sequence joins TRBV29-1 and TRBJ2-3; TRBD1 might be the D (5 bases). This CDR3 has 13 amino acids. The V gene's germline CDR1 is SQVTM and CDR2 ANQGSEA. V lost 4 bases and J 6 bases, leaving 14 bases between the germline ends.